These 27 T cell receptor beta chains were sequenced from one sample in a study of blood T cell repertoires in COVID-19. Measured with immunoSEQ multiplex PCR; TCRdb has only the in-frame clones, and not every one. The sample gives about 110,000 clones, roughly four fifths of which show up once; about 15% is in the top ten. The sequenced material came from peripheral blood. These receptors were collected from a woman aged 60-70 years with acute or convalescent COVID-19.

The chain carries TRBV29-1 and TRBJ2-7; 9 bases are shared with TRBD1. CDR3 size: 13 residues. V was clipped by 6 bases and J by 0 bases; unmatched bases: 3. Germline CDR1 and CDR2: SQVTM and ANQGSEA. This CDR3 is CSVLTGGSYEQYF. CDR3 coding DNA: TGCAGCGTGCTGACAGGGGGCTCCTACGAGCAGTACTTC.

This chain uses TRBV28 with TRBJ1-2; a weak D match, TRBD1 (5 bases). Germline CDR1 MDHEN, CDR2 SYDVKM. The CDR3 covers 15 residues. Deletions cut 5 bases from V and 2 bases from J, with 15 bases between. The CDR3 DNA follows: TGTGCCAGCAGTGGGGCGCGGGGCACCAACTATGGCTACACCTTC. Translated, it gives CASSGARGTNYGYTF.

The chain couples TRBV6-4 to TRBJ1-5; 8 nucleotides align to TRBD1. Germline trimming cut 11 bases from V and 7 bases from J; bases unmatched to any gene: 10. This CDR3 spans 13 amino acids. Germline-derived CDR1 and CDR2 are MRHNA and SNTAGT. The CDR3 DNA reads as TGTGCCCGCGAGGACAGGGTCGGCCAGCCCCAGCATTTT. Amino acid sequence: CAREDRVGQPQHF.

In this sample, this clone turned up once. The CDR3 DNA reads as TGCGCCAGCAGCCAAGATGGCGGGGGGGACACTGAAGCTTTCTTT. Protein sequence: CASSQDGGGDTEAFF. This rearrangement joins TRBV4-3 to TRBJ1-1, with D possibly matching TRBD1 (5 bases). The CDR3 is 15 residues long. The V and J ends lost 0 bases and 3 bases respectively, with 11 bases between them. From germline, CDR1 is LGHNA and CDR2 YSLEER.

The gene calls are TRBV13 and TRBJ2-7, with TRBD2 as a possible D gene (6 bases). The CDR3 length is 15 residues. CDR1 is PRHDT and CDR2 is FYEKMQ in the germline V gene (reference sequence). V lost 6 bases and J lost 3, with 18 bases in between. As DNA, the CDR3 is TGTGCCAGCAGTGTGATAGGGAGGACGAACTACGAGCAGTACTTC. It codes for CASSVIGRTNYEQYF. The variable domain in full, completed from reference TRBV13 and TRBJ2-7, reads AAGVIQSPRHLIKEKRETATLKCYPIPRHDTVYWYQQGPGQDPQFLISFYEKMQSDKGSIPDRFSAQQFSDYHSELNMSSLELGDSALYFCASSVIGRTNYEQYFGPGTRLTVT.

In the case of this clone: Other DNA sequences in the same sample also yield this CDR3. This chain connects TRBV5-1 to TRBJ1-1; 11 bases match TRBD1. The CDR3 is made up of 14 amino acids. V gave up 3 bases and J gave up 4 bases; unmatched junction bases: 2. In germline, CDR1 is SGHRS, CDR2 YFSETQ. CDR3 DNA sequence: TGCGCCAGCAGCTCCGGGACAGGGGGCACTGAAGCTTTCTTT. Translation: CASSSGTGGTEAFF.

The chain joins TRBV5-1 to TRBJ1-6, with 7 bases lining up with TRBD1. CDR1 and CDR2 (germline): SGHRS, YFSETQ. With 1 base clipped from V and 10 bases from J, the junction kept 5 bases outside the gene matches. This CDR3 region has 14 residues. This chain's CDR3 is CASSLYTGESPLHF. The CDR3 region has the DNA TGCGCCAGCAGCTTGTATACAGGGGAGTCACCCCTCCACTTT.

This clone was seen only a few times. The chain employs TRBV6-4 and TRBJ2-2; 7 nucleotides match TRBD1. Germline V CDR1 and CDR2: MRHNA, SNTAGT. After removal of 6 bases from V and 7 bases from J, the junction contained 5 bases not matched to a gene. This CDR3 is built from 13 residues. The CDR3 is CASSDGTVGELFF. The CDR3 bases are TGTGCCAGCAGCGACGGGACAGTCGGGGAGCTGTTTTTT.

The chain uses TRBV14 and TRBJ2-2; perhaps TRBD1 as D (6 bases). CDR1 is SGHDN, CDR2 FVKESK, per germline. This CDR3 comprises 14 residues. V was trimmed by 10 bases and J by 1 base, leaving 13 bases between them. The CDR3 DNA reads TGTGCCACCACGGACAGATTGAACACCGGGGAGCTGTTTTTT. Amino acid sequence: CATTDRLNTGELFF.

This clone showed up just once. The chain is built from TRBV12-5 and TRBJ2-7; D might be TRBD1 (6 bases). Germline lookup yields CDR1 LGHNT and CDR2 FRNRAP. There are 12 residues in the CDR3. The ends were cut back, 4 bases at V and 5 bases at J, with 9 bases in the middle. The CDR3 DNA follows: TGTGCTAGTGGTTCTGGGGGCCACGAGCAGTACTTC. Its translation is CASGSGGHEQYF.

The CDR3 loop reads CASSGGQGYTF. The CDR3 nucleotides read TGTGCCAGCTCCGGGGGGCAAGGCTACACCTTC. The J gene is TRBJ1-2, the V gene TRBV6-5, with D tentatively TRBD1 (6 bases). Germline loops: CDR1 MNHEY, CDR2 SVGAGI. The CDR3 contains 11 residues. V dropped 8 bases and J dropped 8 bases, with 12 bases sitting between them.

The chain recombines TRBV19 with TRBJ2-3; perhaps TRBD2 as D (5 bases). The CDR3 spans 15 residues. Trimming pared 2 bases from V and 3 bases from J, leaving 12 bases between. Germline V lookup: CDR1 LNHDA, CDR2 SQIVND (reference sequence). The CDR3, as DNA: TGTGCCAGTAGTATACGGAACGAGGGTACAGATACGCAGTATTTT. It yields the protein CASSIRNEGTDTQYF.

The chain joins TRBV4-2 to TRBJ2-1, with 13 bases identical to TRBD2. The CDR3 consists of 17 residues. CDR1 is LGHNA, CDR2 YNFKEQ, per germline. The J segment lost 5 bases and the V segment lost 3 bases, leaving 7 bases of the junction unmatched. For the CDR3, the DNA is TGTGCCAGCAGCCACGCTGGACTAGCGGGGGTCGACAATGAGCAGTTCTTC. Encoded protein: CASSHAGLAGVDNEQFF.

The table lists this clone with a few counts. The chain carries TRBV3-1 (or the pseudogene TRBV3-2) and TRBJ1-1, with TRBD1 identical over 7 bases. With 4 bases clipped from V and 8 bases from J, the junction kept 13 bases outside the gene matches. This CDR3 has 15 amino acids. The germline V gene encodes CDR1 LGHDT and CDR2 YNNKEL (reference sequence). CDR3 nucleotide sequence: TGTGCCAGCAGCCTTTTACCGAGGGGGCTCGGAGAAGCTTTCTTT. Its translation is CASSLLPRGLGEAFF.

This rearrangement joins TRBV7-9 to TRBJ2-7, with D perhaps TRBD2 (6 bases). This CDR3 region has 13 residues. CDR1 SEHNR and CDR2 FQNEAQ come from the germline V gene (reference sequence). Trimming shortened V by 5 bases and J by 3 bases, and 11 bases separated the two germline ends. The chain's CDR3 is CASSPSGDYEQYF. DNA for the CDR3: TGTGCCAGCAGCCCGTCGGGGGACTACGAGCAGTACTTC. Filled out from reference TRBV7-9 and TRBJ2-7, the complete variable domain reads DTGVSQNPRHKITKRGQNVTFRCDPISEHNRLYWYRQTLGQGPEFLTYFQNEAQLEKSRLLSDRFSAERPKGSFSTLEIQRTEQGDSAMYLCASSPSGDYEQYFGPGTRLTVT.

The table lists this clone with a count of one. The chain links TRBV11-3 to TRBJ1-3; tentatively, D is TRBD1 (6 bases). Germline V gene lookup returns CDR1 SGHNT and CDR2 YENEEA. V gave up 5 bases and J gave up 3 bases, with 11 bases separating them. This CDR3 has 14 amino acids. CDR3 protein: CASSDTGFGNTIYF. Here the CDR3 DNA reads TGTGCCAGCAGCGACACAGGGTTTGGAAACACCATATATTTT.

The chain uses TRBV9 and TRBJ2-5, with D unresolved. The V and J ends lost 0 bases and 5 bases respectively, with 11 bases between them. The CDR3 contains 14 residues. CDR1 is SGDLS and CDR2 is YYNGEE in the germline V gene. DNA for the CDR3: TGTGCCAGCAGCGTAGGGTCCTACGGGGAGACCCAGTACTTC. Amino acids: CASSVGSYGETQYF.

The rearrangement links TRBV6-4 to TRBJ1-1; D is unresolved. Trimming pared 9 bases from V and 4 bases from J, leaving 18 bases between. CDR1 and CDR2 (germline): MRHNA, SNTAGT. This CDR3 comprises 14 residues. In DNA form, the CDR3 reads TGTGCCAGTTCCCGGGAAACATGGGCCACTGAAGCTTTCTTT. Amino acids: CASSRETWATEAFF.

The V gene is TRBV4-3, the J gene TRBJ1-1; possible D gene TRBD1, 6 bases. Trimming took off 0 bases at V and 3 bases at J, with 11 bases between the two ends. CDR3 length equals 15 residues. CDR1 and CDR2 (germline): LGHNA, YSLEER. The CDR3 spells CASSQDRGGYTEAFF. CDR3 bases: TGCGCCAGCAGCCAAGATAGGGGGGGCTACACTGAAGCTTTCTTT.

This clone occurred once. CDR3 DNA sequence: TGCGCCAGCAGCCCGACGATCGGGGTACCCTACGAGCAGTACTTC. This gives the protein CASSPTIGVPYEQYF. The V call is TRBV4-1, the J call TRBJ2-7, with D tentatively TRBD2 (5 bases). The germline gives CDR1 MGHRA, CDR2 YSYEKL. V was shortened by 4 bases and J by 2 bases, with 15 bases between the two germline ends. The CDR3 runs to 15 residues.

This clone was observed a single time. This rearrangement joins TRBV19 to TRBJ2-1; tentatively, D is TRBD2 (6 bases). This CDR3 region has 15 residues. Between the trimmed V and J ends, which lost 0 bases and 3 bases, there was a span of 9 bases. Germline V CDR1 and CDR2: LNHDA, SQIVND (reference sequence). The CDR3: CASSIEWGLYNEQFF. CDR3 DNA: TGTGCCAGTAGTATAGAATGGGGACTCTACAATGAGCAGTTCTTC.

This clone has more than one count but fewer than ten. J is TRBJ2-7 and V is TRBV19, with 9 positions matching TRBD1. V gave up 5 bases and J gave up 5 bases; unmatched junction bases: 7. Germline values: CDR1 LNHDA, CDR2 SQIVND (reference sequence). The CDR3 is made up of 14 amino acids. The CDR3 DNA reads as TGTGCCAGTAGTTCCCGGGACAGGGTTAACGAGCAGTACTTC. This codes for CASSSRDRVNEQYF. The full variable domain, rest sourced from reference TRBV19 and TRBJ2-7, is DGGITQSPKYLFRKEGQNVTLSCEQNLNHDAMYWYRQDPGQGLRLIYYSQIVNDFQKGDIAEGYSVSREKKESFPLTVTSAQKNPTAFYLCASSSRDRVNEQYFGPGTRLTVT.

The chain combines TRBV9 with TRBJ2-2; TRBD2 matches 10 bases. J was trimmed by 4 bases and V by 4 bases; bases with no gene match: 4. In germline, CDR1 is SGDLS, CDR2 YYNGEE. The CDR3 length is 15 residues. CDR3 region: CASSFKRGGTGELFF. The CDR3 nucleotides are TGTGCCAGCAGCTTCAAGCGGGGGGGCACCGGGGAGCTGTTTTTT. The complete variable domain, with remaining parts taken from reference TRBV9 and TRBJ2-2, reads DSGVTQTPKHLITATGQRVTLRCSPRSGDLSVYWYQQSLDQGLQFLIQYYNGEERAKGNILERFSAQQFPDLHSELNLSSLELGDSALYFCASSFKRGGTGELFFGEGSRLTVL.

The genes are TRBV12-3 or TRBV12-4 and TRBJ1-6; D call uncertain. The V gene lost 6 bases and the J gene lost 7 bases, with 10 bases spanning the gap. The CDR3 spans 13 residues. The CDR3 DNA sequence: TGTGCCAGCAGCCCAGGCGGGAATTCACCCCTCCACTTT. Its translation is CASSPGGNSPLHF.

In nucleotides, the CDR3 is TGTGCCAGCAGCCCTTGGCCTAGCGGGGGGAACACCGGGGAGCTGTTTTTT. Encoded protein: CASSPWPSGGNTGELFF. V is TRBV9 and J is TRBJ2-2, with 10 bases fitting TRBD2. The germline CDR1 and CDR2 sequences are SGDLS and YYNGEE. With V trimmed by 4 bases and J by 1 base, 7 bases remained unmatched. This CDR3 is built from 17 residues.

The chain couples TRBV2 to TRBJ1-6, with a possible D match to TRBD1 (5 bases). Trimming shortened V by 11 bases and J by 7 bases, and 21 bases separated the two germline ends. CDR1 SNHLY and CDR2 FYNNEI come from the germline V gene. CDR3 length: 15 residues. Here the CDR3 reads CAGAVGGGVNSPLHF. CDR3 in DNA: TGTGCCGGAGCGGTTGGGGGAGGGGTAAATTCACCCCTCCACTTT.

The J gene is TRBJ2-3, the V gene TRBV7-3, with TRBD1 matching 8 bases. Per germline, CDR1 SGHTA and CDR2 FQGTGA. With 3 bases clipped from V and 2 bases from J, the junction kept 1 base outside the gene matches. This CDR3 comprises 14 residues. CDR3 DNA: TGTGCCAGCAGCTTGGGACAGGCCACAGATACGCAGTATTTT. This translates into CASSLGQATDTQYF.